This T cell receptor (beta chain) is drawn from a study of T cell responses to AZD1222 COVID-19 vaccine. Study results and caveats: Most donors were white British, females outnumbered males, and clonal diversity was possibly underestimated. Rises in breadth and depth of Spike-specific TCRs came after two AZD1222 doses.

In this sample, this clone turned up once. What it binds is unknown. CDR1 and CDR2 (germline): LGHDT, YNNKEL (reference sequence). This CDR3 region has 18 residues. Trimming shortened V by 0 bases and J by 11 bases, and 28 bases separated the two germline ends. Sequenced by immunoSEQ multiplex PCR; TCRdb stores in-frame clones only, minus some. This sample yields about 68,000 clones, of which around 80% are seen a single time; around 10% belongs to the top ten. The sequence derives from an adult in good health. The rearrangement joins TRBV3-1 (or the pseudogene TRBV3-2) to TRBJ1-1, with a tentative D call TRBD1 (5 bases). Sample: peripheral blood, taken on day 0 of AZD1222 vaccination. This CDR3 reads CASSQEEALREGRGSAFF. The CDR3 nucleotides are TGTGCCAGCAGCCAAGAAGAGGCCCTCCGGGAGGGTAGGGGAAGTGCTTTCTTT.